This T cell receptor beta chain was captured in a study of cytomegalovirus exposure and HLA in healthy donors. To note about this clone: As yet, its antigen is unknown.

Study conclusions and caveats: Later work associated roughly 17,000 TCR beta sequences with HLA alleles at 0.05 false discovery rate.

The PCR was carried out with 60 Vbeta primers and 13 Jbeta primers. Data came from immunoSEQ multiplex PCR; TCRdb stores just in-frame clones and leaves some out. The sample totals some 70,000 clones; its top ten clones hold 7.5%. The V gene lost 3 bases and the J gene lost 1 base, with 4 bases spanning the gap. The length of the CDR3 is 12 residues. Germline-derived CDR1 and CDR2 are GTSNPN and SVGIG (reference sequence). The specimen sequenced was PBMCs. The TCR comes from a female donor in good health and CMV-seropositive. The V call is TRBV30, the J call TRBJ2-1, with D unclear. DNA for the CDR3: TGTGCCTGGAGATATTCCTACAATGAGCAGTTCTTC. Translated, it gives CAWRYSYNEQFF.